A selection of T cell receptor beta chains follows, all from one sample in a study of T cell responses to AZD1222 COVID-19 vaccine. Sequencing was performed with immunoSEQ multiplex PCR; in TCRdb, only in-frame clones are kept and a portion is missing. The sample consists of about 150,000 clones, about nine tenths of them appearing once. Sequenced here: peripheral blood, sampled on day 0 of AZD1222 vaccination. The source is an adult in good health. Both conserved end residues are part of each CDR3. A D gene is named only where the DNA matches it firmly. For some rows the clone size is stated as once, few or many, or as a class when expanded; others skip it.

>TRBV9|-|-|TRBJ2-2
CASRAGDPNTGELFF
TGTGCCAGCCGGGCCGGGGACCCGAACACCGGGGAGCTGTTTTTT
>TRBV6-4|-|-|TRBJ2-1
CASSDSNQGYNEQFF
TGTGCCAGCAGTGACTCGAACCAGGGATACAATGAGCAGTTCTTC
>TRBV7-9|-|-|TRBJ2-3
CASSFSGGVEDTQYF
TGTGCCAGCAGCTTCTCCGGGGGAGTGGAAGATACGCAGTATTTT
>TRBV19|-|-|TRBJ1-3
CASTPGRRASGNTIYF
TGTGCCAGTACCCCCGGCCGCAGGGCCTCTGGAAACACCATATATTTT
>TRBV19|TRBD1|-|TRBJ1-5
CASSISGGGNQPQHF
TGTGCCAGTAGTATTTCAGGGGGCGGCAATCAGCCCCAGCATTTT
>TRBV19|TRBD1|-|TRBJ1-5
CASSIPGQGTYSNQPQHF
TGTGCCAGTAGTATACCGGGACAGGGCACATATAGCAATCAGCCCCAGCATTTT
>TRBV6-5|TRBD1|-|TRBJ1-3
CASSPTGAGNTIYF
TGTGCCAGCAGCCCCACAGGGGCCGGAAACACCATATATTTT
>TRBV5-6|-|-|TRBJ1-2
CASSLGHYGYTF
TGTGCCAGCAGCTTGGGGCACTATGGCTACACCTTC
>TRBV27|-|once|TRBJ2-2
CASSSYTGELFF
TGTGCCAGCAGTTCCTACACCGGGGAGCTGTTTTTT
>TRBV10-3|TRBD2|-|TRBJ2-1
CASMGGLAEGSSYNEQFF
TGTGCCAGCATGGGGGGACTAGCGGAGGGGAGCTCCTACAATGAGCAGTTCTTC
>TRBV2|-|-|TRBJ1-5
CASSERVFYSNQPQHF
TGTGCCAGCAGTGAACGGGTATTCTATAGCAATCAGCCCCAGCATTTT
>TRBV6-5|-|-|TRBJ2-5
CASSAVETQYF
TGTGCCAGTAGCGCCGTAGAGACCCAGTACTTC
>TRBV6-5|-|-|TRBJ1-2
CASSPRQVANYGYTF
TGTGCCAGCAGTCCCCGACAGGTAGCTAACTATGGCTACACCTTC
>TRBV3-1/TRBV3-2|-|-|TRBJ2-7
CASSRTGIEQYF
TGTGCCAGCAGCCGTACAGGGATCGAGCAGTACTTC
>TRBV21-1|-|-|TRBJ1-5
CASSSGRGSNQPQHF
TGTGCCAGCAGCTCCGGCAGGGGCAGCAATCAGCCCCAGCATTTT
>TRBV19|TRBD1|-|TRBJ1-2
CASSGQGVEGYTF
TGTGCCAGTTCGGGACAGGGAGTCGAAGGCTACACCTTC
>TRBV21-1|-|-|TRBJ2-6
CASSKGLGGAPGANVLTF
TGTGCCAGCAGCAAAGGGCTGGGGGGGGCACCTGGGGCCAACGTCCTGACTTTC
>TRBV18|-|-|TRBJ1-1
CASSRTATRQPFF
TGTGCCAGCTCTCGGACCGCGACGCGGCAACCTTTCTTT
>TRBV5-1|TRBD1|-|TRBJ1-4
CASSFRGFNEKLFF
TGCGCCAGCAGCTTCAGGGGGTTTAATGAAAAACTGTTTTTT
>TRBV6-4|-|few|TRBJ1-2
CASSDTGSYGYTF
TGTGCCAGCAGTGACACAGGGAGCTATGGCTACACCTTC
>TRBV6-5|-|-|TRBJ1-1
CASSYSRRLNTEAFF
TGTGCCAGCAGTTACTCGAGAAGATTGAACACTGAAGCTTTCTTT
>TRBV2|-|once|TRBJ2-7
CASSEATDSYEQYF
TGTGCCAGCAGTGAAGCGACCGACAGCTACGAGCAGTACTTC
>TRBV6-5|TRBD2|-|TRBJ2-1
CASSSRVAGNNEQFF
TGTGCCAGCAGTTCTCGTGTAGCGGGAAACAATGAGCAGTTCTTC
>TRBV5-6|TRBD2|-|TRBJ2-7
CASSPYSGTPYEQYF
TGTGCCAGCAGCCCGTATAGCGGGACGCCCTACGAGCAGTACTTC
>TRBV6-5|-|once|TRBJ1-2
CASSFVTPGRTDGYTF
TGTGCCAGCAGTTTCGTCACTCCCGGCCGGACGGATGGCTACACCTTC